The T cell receptor beta chain under discussion was sequenced for a study of cytomegalovirus exposure and HLA in healthy donors. Study results and caveats: Rarity characterized most TCR sequences, yet some public TCRs appeared in many donors.

The method was immunoSEQ multiplex PCR; TCRdb's version includes in-frame clones alone and lacks a portion of them. The repertoire holds about 300,000 clones, with approximately 90% as singletons. This CDR3 contains 18 residues. V gave up 4 bases and J gave up 0 bases, with 20 bases separating them. Germline CDR1 reads MNHEY; CDR2 reads SMNVEV (reference sequence). Points on this clone: Antigen specificity is unknown.

The chain is built from TRBV27 and TRBJ2-3, with D possibly TRBD2 on 5 matching bases. The TCR was taken from a young woman in good health and CMV-seronegative. Sequenced material: PBMCs. This chain's CDR3 is CASSSLTAGVPSTDTQYF. CDR3 in DNA: TGTGCCAGCAGTTCCTTGACCGCGGGTGTACCTAGCACAGATACGCAGTATTTT.